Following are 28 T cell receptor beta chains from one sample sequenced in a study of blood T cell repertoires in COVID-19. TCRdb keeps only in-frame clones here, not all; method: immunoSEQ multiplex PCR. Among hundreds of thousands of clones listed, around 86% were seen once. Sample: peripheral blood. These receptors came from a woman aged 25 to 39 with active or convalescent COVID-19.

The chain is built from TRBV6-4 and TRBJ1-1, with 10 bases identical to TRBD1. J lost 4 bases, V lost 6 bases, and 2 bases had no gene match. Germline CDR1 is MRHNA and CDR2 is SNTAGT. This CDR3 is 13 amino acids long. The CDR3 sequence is CASRRTGGTEAFF. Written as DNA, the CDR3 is TGTGCCAGCAGACGGACAGGGGGCACTGAAGCTTTCTTT.

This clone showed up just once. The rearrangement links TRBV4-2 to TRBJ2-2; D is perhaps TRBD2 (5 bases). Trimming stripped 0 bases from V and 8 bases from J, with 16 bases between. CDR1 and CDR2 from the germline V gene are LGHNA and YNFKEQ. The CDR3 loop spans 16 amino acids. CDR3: CASSQDEGGVTGELFF. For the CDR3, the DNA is TGTGCCAGCAGCCAAGATGAGGGCGGCGTGACTGGGGAGCTGTTTTTT.

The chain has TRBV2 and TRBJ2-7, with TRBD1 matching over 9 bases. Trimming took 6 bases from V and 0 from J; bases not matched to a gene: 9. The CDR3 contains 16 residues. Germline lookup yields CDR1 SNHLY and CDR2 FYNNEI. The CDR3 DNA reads TGTGCCAGCAGACTACAGGGGGCAGGGAGCTCCTACGAGCAGTACTTC. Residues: CASRLQGAGSSYEQYF. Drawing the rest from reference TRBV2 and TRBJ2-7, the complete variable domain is EPEVTQTPSHQVTQMGQEVILRCVPISNHLYFYWYRQILGQKVEFLVSFYNNEISEKSEIFDDQFSVERPDGSNFTLKIRSTKLEDSAMYFCASRLQGAGSSYEQYFGPGTRLTVT.

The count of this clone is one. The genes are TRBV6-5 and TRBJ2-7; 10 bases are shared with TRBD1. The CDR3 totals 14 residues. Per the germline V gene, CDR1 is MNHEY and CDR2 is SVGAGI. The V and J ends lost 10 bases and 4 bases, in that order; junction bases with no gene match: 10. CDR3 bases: TGTGCCACCCTGACAGGGGGCGCCGTGTACGAGCAGTACTTC. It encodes CATLTGGAVYEQYF.

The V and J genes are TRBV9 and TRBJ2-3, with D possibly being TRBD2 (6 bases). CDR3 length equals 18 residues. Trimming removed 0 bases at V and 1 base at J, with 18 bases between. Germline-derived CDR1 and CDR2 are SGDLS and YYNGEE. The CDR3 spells CASSVGGGVPTGTDTQYF. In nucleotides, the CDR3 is TGTGCCAGCAGCGTAGGTGGCGGGGTCCCGACGGGCACAGATACGCAGTATTTT.

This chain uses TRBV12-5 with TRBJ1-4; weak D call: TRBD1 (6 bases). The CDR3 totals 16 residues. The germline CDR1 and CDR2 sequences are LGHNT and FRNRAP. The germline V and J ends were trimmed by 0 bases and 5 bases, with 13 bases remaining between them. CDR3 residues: CASGLVETGTNEKLFF. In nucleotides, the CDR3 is TGTGCTAGTGGTTTGGTAGAAACAGGGACCAATGAAAAACTGTTTTTT.

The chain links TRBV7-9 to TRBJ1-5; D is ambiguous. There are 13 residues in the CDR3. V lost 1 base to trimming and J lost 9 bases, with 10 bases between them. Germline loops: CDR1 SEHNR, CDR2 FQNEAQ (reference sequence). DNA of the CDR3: TGTGCCAGCAGCTTAGGCAGAGGGAGGCCCCAGCATTTT. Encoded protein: CASSLGRGRPQHF.

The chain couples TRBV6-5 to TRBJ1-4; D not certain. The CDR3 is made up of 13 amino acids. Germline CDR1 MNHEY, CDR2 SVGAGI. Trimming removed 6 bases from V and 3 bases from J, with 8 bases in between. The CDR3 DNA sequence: TGTGCCAGCAGCCAGTTGGCTAATGAAAAACTGTTTTTT. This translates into CASSQLANEKLFF.

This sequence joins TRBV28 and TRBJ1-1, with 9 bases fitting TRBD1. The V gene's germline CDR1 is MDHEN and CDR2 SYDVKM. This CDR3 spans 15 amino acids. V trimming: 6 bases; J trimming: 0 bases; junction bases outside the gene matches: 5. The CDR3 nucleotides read TGTGCCAGCAGAGGGGACAGGGCGATGAACACTGAAGCTTTCTTT. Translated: CASRGDRAMNTEAFF.

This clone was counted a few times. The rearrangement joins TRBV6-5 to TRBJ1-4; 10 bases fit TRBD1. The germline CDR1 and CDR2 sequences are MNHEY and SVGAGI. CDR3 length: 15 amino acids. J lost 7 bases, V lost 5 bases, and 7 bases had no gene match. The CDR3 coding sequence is TGTGCCAGCAGTCCTCAGACAGGGGGCCCTGAAAAACTGTTTTTT. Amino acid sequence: CASSPQTGGPEKLFF.

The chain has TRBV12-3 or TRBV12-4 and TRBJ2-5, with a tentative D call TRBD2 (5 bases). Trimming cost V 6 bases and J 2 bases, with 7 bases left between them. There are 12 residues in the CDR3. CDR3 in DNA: TGTGCCAGCAGGGGAGATCAAGAGACCCAGTACTTC. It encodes CASRGDQETQYF.

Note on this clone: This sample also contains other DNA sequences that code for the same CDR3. As DNA, the CDR3 is TGTGCCAGTAGTCCAGGACAGGTGAACACTGAAGCTTTCTTT. Its translation is CASSPGQVNTEAFF. The rearrangement joins TRBV19 to TRBJ1-1, with 7 bases identical to TRBD1. The CDR3 has 14 residues. Germline trimming cut 5 bases from V and 0 bases from J; bases unmatched to any gene: 3. Germline-derived CDR1 and CDR2 are LNHDA and SQIVND (reference sequence).

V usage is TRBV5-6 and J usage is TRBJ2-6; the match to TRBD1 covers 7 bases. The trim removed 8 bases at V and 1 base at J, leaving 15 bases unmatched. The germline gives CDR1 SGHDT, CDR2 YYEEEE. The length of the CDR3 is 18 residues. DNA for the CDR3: TGTGCCAGTTCTGGCTTTGGGACAGAAATGTCTGGGGCCAACGTCCTGACTTTC. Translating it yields CASSGFGTEMSGANVLTF.

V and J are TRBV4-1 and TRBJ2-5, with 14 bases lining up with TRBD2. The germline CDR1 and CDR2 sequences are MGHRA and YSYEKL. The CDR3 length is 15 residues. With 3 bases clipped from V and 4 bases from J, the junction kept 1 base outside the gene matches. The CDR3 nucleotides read TGCGCCAGCAGCCAGGGACTAGCGGGGGTAGAGACCCAGTACTTC. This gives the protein CASSQGLAGVETQYF.

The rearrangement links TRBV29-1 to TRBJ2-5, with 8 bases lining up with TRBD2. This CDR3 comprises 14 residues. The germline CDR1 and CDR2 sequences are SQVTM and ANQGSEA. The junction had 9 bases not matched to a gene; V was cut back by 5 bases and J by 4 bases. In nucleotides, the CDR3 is TGCAGCGTTCTTCCGGGACTAGGGGGAGAGACCCAGTACTTC. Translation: CSVLPGLGGETQYF.

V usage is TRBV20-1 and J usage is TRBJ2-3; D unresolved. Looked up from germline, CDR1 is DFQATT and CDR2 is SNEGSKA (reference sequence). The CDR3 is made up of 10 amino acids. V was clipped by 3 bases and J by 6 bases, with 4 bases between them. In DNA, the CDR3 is TGCAGTGCTAGCTCTGATACGCAGTATTTT. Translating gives CSASSDTQYF.

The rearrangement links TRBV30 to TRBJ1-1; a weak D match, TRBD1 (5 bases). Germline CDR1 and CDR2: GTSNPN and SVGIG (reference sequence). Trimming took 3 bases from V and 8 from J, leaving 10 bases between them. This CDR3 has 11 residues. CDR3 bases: TGTGCCTGGAGCGCAGGGTCCGAAGCTTTCTTT. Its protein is CAWSAGSEAFF.

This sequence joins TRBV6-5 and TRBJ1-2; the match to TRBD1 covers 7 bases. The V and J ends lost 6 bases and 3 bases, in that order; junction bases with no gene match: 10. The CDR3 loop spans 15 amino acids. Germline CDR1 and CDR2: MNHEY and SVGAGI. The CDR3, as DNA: TGTGCCAGCAGATCGACAGGGTTTGGCTACTATGGCTACACCTTC. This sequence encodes CASRSTGFGYYGYTF.

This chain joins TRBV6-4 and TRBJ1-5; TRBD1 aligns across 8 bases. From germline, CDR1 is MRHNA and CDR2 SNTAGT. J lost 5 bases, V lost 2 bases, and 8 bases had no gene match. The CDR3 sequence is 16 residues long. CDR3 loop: CASSDPDREADQPQHF. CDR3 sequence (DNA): TGTGCCAGCAGTGACCCGGACAGGGAAGCCGATCAGCCCCAGCATTTT.

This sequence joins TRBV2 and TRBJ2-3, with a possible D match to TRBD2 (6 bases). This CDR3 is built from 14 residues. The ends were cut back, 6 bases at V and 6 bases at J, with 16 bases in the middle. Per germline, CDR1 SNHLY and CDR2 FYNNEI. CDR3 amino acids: CASRRSAGRDTQYF. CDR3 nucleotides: TGTGCCAGCAGACGCTCCGCGGGACGGGATACGCAGTATTTT.

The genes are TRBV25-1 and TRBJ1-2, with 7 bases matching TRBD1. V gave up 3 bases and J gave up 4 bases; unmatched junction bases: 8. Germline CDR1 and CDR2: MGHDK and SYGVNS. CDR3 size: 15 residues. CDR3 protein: CASSDPGTVFYGYTF. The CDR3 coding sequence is TGTGCCAGCAGTGATCCCGGGACAGTGTTCTATGGCTACACCTTC.

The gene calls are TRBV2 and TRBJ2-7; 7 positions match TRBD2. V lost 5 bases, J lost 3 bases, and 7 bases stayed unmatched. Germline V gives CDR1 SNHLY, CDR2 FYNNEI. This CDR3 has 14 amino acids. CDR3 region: CASSSETSSYEQYF. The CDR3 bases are TGTGCCAGCAGTTCCGAGACTAGCAGCTACGAGCAGTACTTC.

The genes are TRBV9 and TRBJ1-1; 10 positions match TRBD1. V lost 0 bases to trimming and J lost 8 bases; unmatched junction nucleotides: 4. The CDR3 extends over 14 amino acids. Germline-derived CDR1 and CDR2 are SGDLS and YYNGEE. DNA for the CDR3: TGTGCCAGCAGCGTAGGCGGGACAGGGGTCGAAGCTTTCTTT. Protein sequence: CASSVGGTGVEAFF.

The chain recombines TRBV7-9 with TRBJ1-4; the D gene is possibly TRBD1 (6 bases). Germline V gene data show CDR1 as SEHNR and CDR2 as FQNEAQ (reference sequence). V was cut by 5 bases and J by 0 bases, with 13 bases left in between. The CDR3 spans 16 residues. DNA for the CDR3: TGTGCCAGCAGCGAAGGACAGTTTGCAACTAATGAAAAACTGTTTTTT. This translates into CASSEGQFATNEKLFF.

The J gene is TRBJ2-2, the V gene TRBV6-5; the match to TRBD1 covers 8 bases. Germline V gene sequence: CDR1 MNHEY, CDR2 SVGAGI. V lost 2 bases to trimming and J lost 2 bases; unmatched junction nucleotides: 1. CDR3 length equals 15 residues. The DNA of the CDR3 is TGTGCCAGCAGTTACGGGACAGGCAACACCGGGGAGCTGTTTTTT. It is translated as CASSYGTGNTGELFF.

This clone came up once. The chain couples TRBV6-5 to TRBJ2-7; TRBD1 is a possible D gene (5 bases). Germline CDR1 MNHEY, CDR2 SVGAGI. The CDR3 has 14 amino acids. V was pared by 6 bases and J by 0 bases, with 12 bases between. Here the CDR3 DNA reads TGTGCCAGCAGCGCGACAGCCTACTCCTACGAGCAGTACTTC. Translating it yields CASSATAYSYEQYF.

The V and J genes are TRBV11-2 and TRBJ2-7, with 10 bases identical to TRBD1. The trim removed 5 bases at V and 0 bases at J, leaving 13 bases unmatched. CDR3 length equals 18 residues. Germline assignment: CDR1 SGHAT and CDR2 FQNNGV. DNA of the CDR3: TGTGCCAGCAGCCCGATTTCTCGGGGACAGGGGTCCTCCTACGAGCAGTACTTC. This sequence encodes CASSPISRGQGSSYEQYF.

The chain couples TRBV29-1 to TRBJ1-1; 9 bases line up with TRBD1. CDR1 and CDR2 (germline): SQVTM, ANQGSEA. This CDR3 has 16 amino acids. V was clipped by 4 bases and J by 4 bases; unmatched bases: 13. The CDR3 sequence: CSVAWALTGGATEAFF. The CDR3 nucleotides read TGCAGCGTTGCTTGGGCATTGACAGGGGGTGCCACTGAAGCTTTCTTT.